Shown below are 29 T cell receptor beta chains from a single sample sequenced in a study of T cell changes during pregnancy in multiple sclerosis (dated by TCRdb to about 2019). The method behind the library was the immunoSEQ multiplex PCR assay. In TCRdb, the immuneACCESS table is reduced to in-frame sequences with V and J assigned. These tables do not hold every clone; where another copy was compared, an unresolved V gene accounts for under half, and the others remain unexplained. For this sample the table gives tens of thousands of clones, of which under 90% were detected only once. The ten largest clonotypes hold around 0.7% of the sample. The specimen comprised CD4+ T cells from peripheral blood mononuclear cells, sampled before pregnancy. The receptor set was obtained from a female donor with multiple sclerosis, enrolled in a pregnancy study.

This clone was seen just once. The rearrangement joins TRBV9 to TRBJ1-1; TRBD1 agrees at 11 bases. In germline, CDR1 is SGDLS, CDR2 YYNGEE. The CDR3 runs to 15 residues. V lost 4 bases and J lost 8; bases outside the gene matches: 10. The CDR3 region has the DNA TGTGCCAGCAGCCCGTTTGAGGGACAGGGGGAAGAAGCTTTCTTT. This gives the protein CASSPFEGQGEEAFF.

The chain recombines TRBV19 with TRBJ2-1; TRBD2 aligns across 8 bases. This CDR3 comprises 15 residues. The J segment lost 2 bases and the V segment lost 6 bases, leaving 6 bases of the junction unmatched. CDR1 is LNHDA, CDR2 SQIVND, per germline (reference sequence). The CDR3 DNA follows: TGTGCCAGTAGCTCATTGACTAGCGCCTACAATGAGCAGTTCTTC. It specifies CASSSLTSAYNEQFF. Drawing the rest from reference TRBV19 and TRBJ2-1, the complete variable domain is DGGITQSPKYLFRKEGQNVTLSCEQNLNHDAMYWYRQDPGQGLRLIYYSQIVNDFQKGDIAEGYSVSREKKESFPLTVTSAQKNPTAFYLCASSSLTSAYNEQFFGPGTRLTVL.

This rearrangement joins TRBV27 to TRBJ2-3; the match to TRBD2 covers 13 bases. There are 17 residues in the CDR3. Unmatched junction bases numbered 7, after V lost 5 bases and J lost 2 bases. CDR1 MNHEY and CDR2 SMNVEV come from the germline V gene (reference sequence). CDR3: CASSLRLAGGFTDTQYF. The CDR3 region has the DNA TGTGCCAGCAGTCTCAGACTAGCGGGGGGATTCACAGATACGCAGTATTTT.

For the CDR3, the DNA is TGTGCCAGCAGTTTAGGCCCAGGGGGCTATGGCTACACCTTC. Translating gives CASSLGPGGYGYTF. The rearrangement joins TRBV28 to TRBJ1-2; 7 positions agree with TRBD1. Trimming at V came to 2 bases and at J to 4 bases, leaving 4 bases not matched to a gene. Germline assignment: CDR1 MDHEN and CDR2 SYDVKM. The CDR3 has 14 amino acids.

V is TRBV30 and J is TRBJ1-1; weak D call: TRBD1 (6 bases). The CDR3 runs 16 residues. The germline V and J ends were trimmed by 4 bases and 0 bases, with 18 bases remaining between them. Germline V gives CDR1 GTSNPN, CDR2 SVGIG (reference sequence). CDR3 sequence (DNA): TGTGCCTGGAATACAGGGTACACCATCATGAACACTGAAGCTTTCTTT. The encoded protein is CAWNTGYTIMNTEAFF.

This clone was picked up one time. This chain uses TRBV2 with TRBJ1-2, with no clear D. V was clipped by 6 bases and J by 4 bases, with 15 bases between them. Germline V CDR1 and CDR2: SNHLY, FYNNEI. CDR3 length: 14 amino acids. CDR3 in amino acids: CASSPETSIYGYTF. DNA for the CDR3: TGTGCCAGCAGCCCAGAAACATCGATCTATGGCTACACCTTC.

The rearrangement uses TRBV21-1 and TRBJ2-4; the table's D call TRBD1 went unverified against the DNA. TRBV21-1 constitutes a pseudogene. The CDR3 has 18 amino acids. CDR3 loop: CASSKGQGTFVAKNIQYF. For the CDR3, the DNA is TGTGCCAGCAGCAAAGGGCAGGGGACCTTCGTAGCCAAAAACATTCAGTACTTC.

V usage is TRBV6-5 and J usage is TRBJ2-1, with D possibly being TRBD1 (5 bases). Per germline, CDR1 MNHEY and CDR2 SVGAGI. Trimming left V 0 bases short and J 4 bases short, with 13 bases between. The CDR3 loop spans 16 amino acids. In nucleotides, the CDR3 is TGTGCCAGCAGTTACTCCCAGGGCTATTTTTACAATGAGCAGTTCTTC. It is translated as CASSYSQGYFYNEQFF.

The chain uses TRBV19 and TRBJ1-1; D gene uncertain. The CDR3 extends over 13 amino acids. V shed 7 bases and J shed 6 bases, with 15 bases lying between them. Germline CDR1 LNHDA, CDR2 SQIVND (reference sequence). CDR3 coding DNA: TGTGCCAGTACCCGATTTAACGGAGCTGAAGCTTTCTTT. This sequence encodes CASTRFNGAEAFF.

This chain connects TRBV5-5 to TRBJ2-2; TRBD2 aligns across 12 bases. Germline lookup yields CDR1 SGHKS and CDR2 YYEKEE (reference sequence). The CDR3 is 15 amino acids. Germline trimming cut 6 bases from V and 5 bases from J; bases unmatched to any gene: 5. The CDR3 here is CASNFLAGGTGELFF. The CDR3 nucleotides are TGTGCCAGCAACTTCCTAGCGGGAGGGACCGGGGAGCTGTTTTTT.

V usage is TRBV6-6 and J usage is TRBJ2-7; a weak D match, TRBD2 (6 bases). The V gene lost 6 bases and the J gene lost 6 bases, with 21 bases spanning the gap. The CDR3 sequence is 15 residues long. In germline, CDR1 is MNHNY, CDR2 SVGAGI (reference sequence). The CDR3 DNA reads TGTGCCAGCAGCATCAACCCGGGACTTGGGGGCGAGCAGTACTTC. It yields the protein CASSINPGLGGEQYF.

The CDR3 sequence is CAIRGQPTGEQYF. The CDR3 nucleotides are TGTGCCATCAGGGGACAGCCTACGGGTGAGCAGTACTTC. The J gene is TRBJ2-7, the V gene TRBV10-3, with 7 bases aligning to TRBD1. V shed 6 bases and J 7 bases; nucleotides not matched to a gene: 9. Germline-derived CDR1 and CDR2 are ENHRY and SYGVKD. The CDR3 contains 13 residues.

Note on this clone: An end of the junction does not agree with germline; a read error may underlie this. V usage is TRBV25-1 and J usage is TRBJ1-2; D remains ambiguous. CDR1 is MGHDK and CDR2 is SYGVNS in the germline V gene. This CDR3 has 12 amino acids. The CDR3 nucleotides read TGTGTCAGCAGTGAATACGGAGTCGGCTACACCTTC. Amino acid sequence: CVSSEYGVGYTF.

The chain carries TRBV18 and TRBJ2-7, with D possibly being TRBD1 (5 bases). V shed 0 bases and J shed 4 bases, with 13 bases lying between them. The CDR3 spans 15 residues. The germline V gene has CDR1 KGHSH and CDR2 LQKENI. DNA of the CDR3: TGTGCCAGCTCACCACCGGGGCAGGGTGGGTACGAGCAGTACTTC. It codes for CASSPPGQGGYEQYF.

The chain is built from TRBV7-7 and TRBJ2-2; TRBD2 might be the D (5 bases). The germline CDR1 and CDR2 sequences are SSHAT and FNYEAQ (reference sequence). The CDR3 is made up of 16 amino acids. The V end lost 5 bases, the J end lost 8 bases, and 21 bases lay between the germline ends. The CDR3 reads CASSHPSGVGLGELFF. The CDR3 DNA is TGTGCCAGCAGCCACCCGTCCGGGGTGGGTTTGGGGGAGCTGTTTTTT.

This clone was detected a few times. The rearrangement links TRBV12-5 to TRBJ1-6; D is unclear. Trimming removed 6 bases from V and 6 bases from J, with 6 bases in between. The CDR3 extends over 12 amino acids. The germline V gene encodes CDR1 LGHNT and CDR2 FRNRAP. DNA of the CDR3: TGTGCTAGTGGCCAAATTAATTCACCCCTCCACTTT. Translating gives CASGQINSPLHF. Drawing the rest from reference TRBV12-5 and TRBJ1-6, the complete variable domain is DARVTQTPRHKVTEMGQEVTMRCQPILGHNTVFWYRQTMMQGLELLAYFRNRAPLDDSGMPKDRFSAEMPDATLATLKIQPSEPRDSAVYFCASGQINSPLHFGNGTRLTVT.

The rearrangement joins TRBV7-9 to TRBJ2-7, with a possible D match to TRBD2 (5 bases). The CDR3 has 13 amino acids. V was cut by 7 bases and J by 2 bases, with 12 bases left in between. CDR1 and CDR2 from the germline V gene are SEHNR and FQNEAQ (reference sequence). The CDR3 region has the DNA TGTGCCAGCACCGGAGGTCGGGCCTACGAGCAGTACTTC. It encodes CASTGGRAYEQYF.

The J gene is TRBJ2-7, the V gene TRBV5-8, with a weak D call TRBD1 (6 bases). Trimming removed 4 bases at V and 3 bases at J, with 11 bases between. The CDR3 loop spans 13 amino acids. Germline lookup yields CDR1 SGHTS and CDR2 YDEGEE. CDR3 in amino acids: CASSETGDYEQYF. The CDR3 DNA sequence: TGTGCCAGCAGCGAGACAGGAGACTACGAGCAGTACTTC.

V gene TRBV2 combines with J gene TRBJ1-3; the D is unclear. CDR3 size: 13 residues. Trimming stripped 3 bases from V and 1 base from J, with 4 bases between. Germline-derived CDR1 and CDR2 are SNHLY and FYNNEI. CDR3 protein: CASSDLSGNTIYF. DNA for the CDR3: TGTGCCAGCAGTGACCTGTCTGGAAACACCATATATTTT.

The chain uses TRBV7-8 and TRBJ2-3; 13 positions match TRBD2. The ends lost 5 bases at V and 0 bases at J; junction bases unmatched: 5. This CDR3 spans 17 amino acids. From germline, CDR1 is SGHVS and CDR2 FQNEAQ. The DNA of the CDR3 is TGTGCCAGCAGCCTACTAGCGGGGGGGTTTAGCACAGATACGCAGTATTTT. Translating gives CASSLLAGGFSTDTQYF. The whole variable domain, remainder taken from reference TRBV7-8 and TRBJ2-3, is GAGVSQSPRYKVAKRGQDVALRCDPISGHVSLFWYQQALGQGPEFLTYFQNEAQLDKSGLPSDRFFAERPEGSVSTLKIQRTQQEDSAVYLCASSLLAGGFSTDTQYFGPGTRLTVL.

The CDR3 bases are TGTGCCATCCAGAGCGGGAACACCGGGGAGCTGTTTTTT. Residues: CAIQSGNTGELFF. The chain has TRBV7-7 and TRBJ2-2, with a possible D match to TRBD2 (5 bases). Germline CDR1 is SSHAT and CDR2 is FNYEAQ (reference sequence). CDR3 size: 13 residues. V lost 10 bases and J 1 base, leaving 10 bases between the germline ends.

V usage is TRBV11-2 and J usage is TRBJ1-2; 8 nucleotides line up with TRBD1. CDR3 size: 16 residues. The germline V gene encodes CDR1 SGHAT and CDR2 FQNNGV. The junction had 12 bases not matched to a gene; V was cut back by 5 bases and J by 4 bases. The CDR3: CASSTLTGGRGYGYTF. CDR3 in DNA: TGTGCCAGCAGCACCCTTACAGGGGGACGGGGCTATGGCTACACCTTC.

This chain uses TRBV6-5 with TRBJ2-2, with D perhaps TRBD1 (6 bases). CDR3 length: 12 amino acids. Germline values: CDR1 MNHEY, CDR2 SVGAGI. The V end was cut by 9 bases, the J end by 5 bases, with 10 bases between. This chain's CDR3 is CASGGSTGELFF. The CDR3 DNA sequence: TGTGCCAGTGGGGGCTCAACCGGGGAGCTGTTTTTT.

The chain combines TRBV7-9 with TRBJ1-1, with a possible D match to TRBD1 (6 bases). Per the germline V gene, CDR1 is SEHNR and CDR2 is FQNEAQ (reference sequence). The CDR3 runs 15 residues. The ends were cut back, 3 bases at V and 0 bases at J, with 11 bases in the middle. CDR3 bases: TGTGCCAGCAGCTTTGGGGGACACCTGAACACTGAAGCTTTCTTT. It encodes CASSFGGHLNTEAFF.

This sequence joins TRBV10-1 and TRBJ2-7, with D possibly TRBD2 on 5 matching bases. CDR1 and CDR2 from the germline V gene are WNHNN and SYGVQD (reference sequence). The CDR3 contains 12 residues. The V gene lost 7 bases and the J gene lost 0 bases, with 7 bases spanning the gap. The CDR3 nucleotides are TGCGCCAGCATGGGGAGCTCCTACGAGCAGTACTTC. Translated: CASMGSSYEQYF.

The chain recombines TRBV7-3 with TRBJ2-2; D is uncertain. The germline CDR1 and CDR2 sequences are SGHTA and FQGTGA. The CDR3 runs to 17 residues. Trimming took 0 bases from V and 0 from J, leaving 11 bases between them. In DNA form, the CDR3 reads TGTGCCAGCAGCTTAACGAGTGTGATGTCGAACACCGGGGAGCTGTTTTTT. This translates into CASSLTSVMSNTGELFF.

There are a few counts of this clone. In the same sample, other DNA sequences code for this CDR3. CDR3: CASSLALRGNNYGYTF. CDR3 sequence (DNA): TGTGCCAGCAGCTTAGCGCTGCGGGGAAACAACTATGGCTACACCTTC. This rearrangement joins TRBV7-2 to TRBJ1-2; the D is unclear. CDR1 is SGHTA, CDR2 FQGNSA, per germline. This CDR3 has 16 residues. The V end lost 0 bases, the J end lost 2 bases, and 13 bases lay between the germline ends.

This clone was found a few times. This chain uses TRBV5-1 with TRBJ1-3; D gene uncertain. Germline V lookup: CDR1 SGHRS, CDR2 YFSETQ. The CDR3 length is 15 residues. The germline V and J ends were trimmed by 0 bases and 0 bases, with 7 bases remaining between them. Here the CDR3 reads CASSLGEGSGNTIYF. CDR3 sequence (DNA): TGCGCCAGCAGCTTGGGGGAGGGCTCTGGAAACACCATATATTTT.

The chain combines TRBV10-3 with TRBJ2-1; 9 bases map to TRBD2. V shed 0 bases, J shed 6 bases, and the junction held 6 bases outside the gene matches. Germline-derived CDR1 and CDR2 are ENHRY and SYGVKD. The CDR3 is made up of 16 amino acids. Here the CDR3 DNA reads TGTGCCATCAGTGAGTCGGGGGGCGGGAGGGTCAATGAGCAGTTCTTC. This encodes CAISESGGGRVNEQFF.